Detailed here is one T cell receptor (beta chain). What it binds is not known. The data originate from a study of cytomegalovirus exposure and HLA in healthy donors. Whole-study findings and limits: Later examination showed HLA-associated TCR beta chains had greater clonal expansion than equally common others.

With 60 Vbeta and 13 Jbeta primers, the PCR was carried out. TCRdb's copy holds only in-frame clones and misses some; the assay was immunoSEQ multiplex PCR. The sample includes approximately 89,000 clones, roughly four fifths of them seen just once. The CDR3 runs to 16 residues. Germline CDR1 and CDR2: SGHVS and FQNEAQ. V was cut by 1 base and J by 2 bases, with 13 bases left in between. Sequencing input: PBMCs. The genes are TRBV7-8 and TRBJ2-3; perhaps TRBD2 as D (7 bases). This receptor was identified in a human donor in good health. DNA of the CDR3: TGTGCCAGCAGCTTAGTGGAGGGGGGGAACACAGATACGCAGTATTTT. Protein product: CASSLVEGGNTDTQYF.